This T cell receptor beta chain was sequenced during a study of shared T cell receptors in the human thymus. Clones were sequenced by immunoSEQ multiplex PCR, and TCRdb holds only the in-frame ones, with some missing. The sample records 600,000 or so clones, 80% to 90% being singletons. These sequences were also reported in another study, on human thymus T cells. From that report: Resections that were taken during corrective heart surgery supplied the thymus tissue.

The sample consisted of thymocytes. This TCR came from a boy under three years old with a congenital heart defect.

The CDR3 DNA reads TGCGCCAGCAGCATGAAAGACAGCCTGAGGGCTTTCTTT. It translates to CASSMKDSLRAFF. The chain links TRBV5-1 to TRBJ1-1, with a tentative D call TRBD1 (5 bases). This CDR3 is 13 amino acids long. Germline lookup yields CDR1 SGHRS and CDR2 YFSETQ. Trimming stripped 4 bases from V and 11 bases from J, with 18 bases between.